The rows below give T cell receptor beta chains drawn from one sample of a study of blood T cell repertoires in COVID-19. Sequencing was performed with immunoSEQ multiplex PCR; in TCRdb, only in-frame clones are kept and a portion is missing. Among under 75,000 clones listed, roughly 83% were seen once. Input material: peripheral blood. The receptors derive from a man aged 60 to 75 with COVID-19, enrolled during active disease. Both conserved end residues are part of each CDR3. Each record gives: D gene, clone size, J gene, V gene, CDR3 protein, CDR3 DNA. D genes are given only for firm matches. The size of a clone is reported for some rows only, either as once, few or many, or as a class for expanded clones.

>-|-|TRBJ2-3|TRBV5-1
CASSTSGNPEDTQYF
TGCGCCAGCAGCACCTCGGGTAATCCCGAAGATACGCAGTATTTT
>TRBD1|-|TRBJ1-2|TRBV18
CASSPLLDRGDGYTF
TGTGCCAGCTCACCATTACTGGACAGGGGGGATGGCTACACCTTC
>-|-|TRBJ1-2|TRBV13
CASSTQGNGYTF
TGTGCCAGCAGCACACAGGGAAATGGCTACACCTTC
>TRBD1|-|TRBJ2-3|TRBV19
CASSVDRARTDTQYF
TGTGCCAGTAGTGTCGACAGGGCCCGCACAGATACGCAGTATTTT
>-|-|TRBJ2-1|TRBV5-1
CASSLGQNEQFF
TGCGCCAGCAGCTTGGGTCAAAATGAGCAGTTCTTC
>TRBD1|-|TRBJ2-5|TRBV9
CASSVETGTGYQYF
TGTGCCAGCAGCGTAGAGACCGGGACAGGGTATCAGTACTTC
>TRBD2|-|TRBJ2-3|TRBV3-1/TRBV3-2
CASSQEGTSGGPTDTQYF
TGTGCCAGCAGCCAAGAAGGGACTAGCGGGGGACCCACAGATACGCAGTATTTT
>TRBD1|-|TRBJ2-7|TRBV2
CASSGGAGGSYEQYF
TGTGCCAGCAGTGGTGGGGCAGGGGGCTCCTACGAGCAGTACTTC
>-|-|TRBJ1-4|TRBV6-1
CASSGAGGYVGEKLFF
TGTGCCAGCAGTGGGGCAGGAGGGTATGTAGGTGAAAAACTGTTTTTT
>-|many|TRBJ1-2|TRBV30
CAWSDAVYGYTF
TGTGCCTGGAGTGACGCAGTCTATGGCTACACCTTC
>TRBD1|-|TRBJ2-2|TRBV28
CASSLVLIRQGGTGELFF
TGTGCCAGCAGTTTAGTTCTCATAAGACAGGGGGGCACCGGGGAGCTGTTTTTT
>TRBD1|-|TRBJ1-2|TRBV7-9
CASSPSGQFNYGYTF
TGTGCCAGCAGCCCATCGGGACAGTTTAACTATGGCTACACCTTC
>-|few|TRBJ1-4|TRBV30
CAWSVLKEKLFF
TGTGCCTGGAGTGTACTGAAGGAAAAACTGTTTTTT
>-|-|TRBJ1-1|TRBV5-1
CASGLGMGGSAGAFF
TGCGCCAGCGGGCTCGGGATGGGGGGGTCCGCTGGAGCTTTCTTT
>-|-|TRBJ1-1|TRBV28
CASSPGTPNTEAFF
TGTGCCAGCAGCCCCGGGACACCAAACACTGAAGCTTTCTTT
>-|-|TRBJ1-2|TRBV24-1
CATSEGGGYTF
TGTGCCACCAGTGAGGGCGGGGGCTACACCTTC
>-|-|TRBJ1-4|TRBV19
CASSIGGRTNEKLFF
TGTGCCAGTAGTATAGGGGGGAGGACTAATGAAAAACTGTTTTTT
>TRBD1|once|TRBJ2-7|TRBV7-9
CASRQTGGRVAEQYF
TGTGCCAGCAGACAGACAGGGGGGAGGGTAGCCGAGCAGTACTTC
>TRBD1|-|TRBJ2-7|TRBV19
CASSPGTGGASYEQYF
TGTGCCAGTAGCCCCGGGACAGGGGGCGCCTCCTACGAGCAGTACTTC
>TRBD1|-|TRBJ1-4|TRBV18
CASSPEGAVANEKLFF
TGTGCCAGCTCACCGGAGGGGGCAGTGGCTAATGAAAAACTGTTTTTT
>TRBD1|-|TRBJ1-6|TRBV28
CASSRQGDSPLHF
TGTGCCAGCAGTCGCCAGGGGGATTCACCCCTCCACTTT
>TRBD1|-|TRBJ2-7|TRBV28
CASSLTGTAYEQYF
TGTGCCAGCAGTTTGACAGGGACCGCCTACGAGCAGTACTTC
>TRBD2|-|TRBJ2-5|TRBV2
CASRPGLAEETQYF
TGTGCCAGCAGACCGGGACTAGCGGAAGAGACCCAGTACTTC
>TRBD1|-|TRBJ2-3|TRBV7-9
CASSLAEGTALNVDTQYF
TGTGCCAGCAGCTTAGCGGAAGGGACAGCATTGAATGTTGATACGCAGTATTTT
>-|-|TRBJ1-2|TRBV2
CASSEQGTFYGYTF
TGTGCCAGCAGTGAACAGGGGACGTTCTATGGCTACACCTTC
>-|-|TRBJ2-7|TRBV30
CAWSVAGAYEQYF
TGTGCCTGGAGTGTAGCAGGGGCCTACGAGCAGTACTTC
>-|-|TRBJ1-4|TRBV6-6
CASLSSDNEKLFF
TGTGCCAGCCTAAGCTCCGATAATGAAAAACTGTTTTTT